The next 12 T cell receptor beta chains were all read from a single sample in a study of blood T cell repertoires in COVID-19. Assay used: immunoSEQ multiplex PCR; TCRdb lists only in-frame clones, some missing. The table lists roughly 140,000 clones, approximately 84% of them singletons. Specimen: peripheral blood. The origin of the receptors is a human donor in a cohort sampled during active COVID-19.

This clone was seen a single time. The rearrangement joins TRBV7-8 to TRBJ1-3; 7 bases agree with TRBD1. Germline lookup yields CDR1 SGHVS and CDR2 FQNEAQ. The CDR3 has 15 amino acids. J was trimmed by 0 bases and V by 6 bases; bases with no gene match: 5. The CDR3 region has the DNA TGTGCCAGCAGACCGAACAGGGGCTCTGGAAACACCATATATTTT. It encodes CASRPNRGSGNTIYF.

The chain recombines TRBV10-3 with TRBJ2-1, with 8 nucleotides matching TRBD1. The trim removed 7 bases at V and 6 bases at J, leaving 8 bases unmatched. This CDR3 contains 14 residues. The germline V gene has CDR1 ENHRY and CDR2 SYGVKD. CDR3 in DNA: TGTGCCATCATGGGGCAGGGGGCGTTCAATGAGCAGTTCTTC. Protein sequence: CAIMGQGAFNEQFF.

The V call is TRBV5-4, the J call TRBJ2-1; D unresolved. The CDR3 has 14 amino acids. Trimming left V 4 bases short and J 1 base short, with 9 bases between. Germline CDR1 reads SGHNT; CDR2 reads YYREEE (reference sequence). The CDR3 sequence is CASSTGRSYNEQFF. As DNA, the CDR3 is TGTGCCAGCAGCACCGGTAGATCCTACAATGAGCAGTTCTTC.

In this sample, this clone turned up once. CDR3 sequence reads: CASMSWGNTIYF. DNA for the CDR3: TGTGCCAGCATGAGCTGGGGAAACACCATATATTTT. The chain links TRBV6-5 to TRBJ1-3; D is uncertain. Trimming took 7 bases from V and 4 from J, leaving 8 bases between them. The germline gives CDR1 MNHEY, CDR2 SVGAGI. The CDR3 is 12 amino acids.

In nucleotides, the CDR3 is TGTGCCAGCAGTAACAGGGGAGGAACTGAAGCTTTCTTT. This gives the protein CASSNRGGTEAFF. The chain carries TRBV6-4 and TRBJ1-1; 7 bases line up with TRBD1. V shed 5 bases and J 5 bases; nucleotides not matched to a gene: 5. This CDR3 is 13 amino acids long. From germline, CDR1 is MRHNA and CDR2 SNTAGT.

The V gene is TRBV6-6, the J gene TRBJ2-7; D gene uncertain. Germline assignment: CDR1 MNHNY and CDR2 SVGAGI (reference sequence). The CDR3 consists of 15 residues. Trimming removed 2 bases at V and 0 bases at J, with 11 bases between. The CDR3 DNA reads as TGTGCCAGCAGTTACACGGAACGACTCTCCTACGAGCAGTACTTC. It yields the protein CASSYTERLSYEQYF.

The genes are TRBV30 and TRBJ1-2; 9 bases agree with TRBD1. Germline CDR1 is GTSNPN and CDR2 is SVGIG (reference sequence). Trimming at V came to 0 bases and at J to 4 bases, leaving 9 bases not matched to a gene. CDR3 length: 16 residues. CDR3 sequence reads: CAWSVLSRDRAYGYTF. CDR3 bases: TGTGCCTGGAGTGTACTTTCCCGGGACAGGGCCTATGGCTACACCTTC.

DNA for the CDR3: TGTGCCAGTAGTATTGAGGCAGAAAGTAATTCACCCCTCCACTTT. Encoded protein: CASSIEAESNSPLHF. The chain couples TRBV19 to TRBJ1-6; D not certain. This CDR3 has 15 residues. V was cut by 3 bases and J by 6 bases, with 12 bases left in between. From germline, CDR1 is LNHDA and CDR2 SQIVND (reference sequence).

This clone was observed a handful of times. V and J are TRBV25-1 and TRBJ1-1; 7 bases are a match to TRBD1. Germline CDR1 MGHDK, CDR2 SYGVNS. Unmatched junction bases numbered 8, after V lost 7 bases and J lost 3 bases. The CDR3 totals 14 residues. Here the CDR3 DNA reads TGTGCCAGCACCCCAGGGGGGCGAGACACTGAAGCTTTCTTT. This encodes CASTPGGRDTEAFF.

V is TRBV4-3 and J is TRBJ1-4; D unclear. Germline assignment: CDR1 LGHNA and CDR2 YSLEER. The CDR3 runs 17 residues. Trimming stripped 1 base from V and 7 bases from J, with 19 bases between. CDR3 bases: TGCGCCAGCAGCCAAGTGCCGCCGGGTCTGGGTGGTGAAAAACTGTTTTTT. The encoded protein is CASSQVPPGLGGEKLFF.

The chain uses TRBV19 and TRBJ1-2; a weak D match, TRBD1 (5 bases). The CDR3 covers 14 residues. V was trimmed by 3 bases and J by 7 bases, leaving 15 bases between them. CDR1 LNHDA and CDR2 SQIVND come from the germline V gene (reference sequence). The CDR3 here is CASSIPSGYGGYTF. CDR3 nucleotides: TGTGCCAGTAGTATTCCCTCAGGGTACGGTGGCTACACCTTC.

The V call is TRBV2, the J call TRBJ2-2; D is unresolved. Trimming shortened V by 4 bases and J by 6 bases, and 15 bases separated the two germline ends. The length of the CDR3 is 15 residues. Germline CDR1 is SNHLY and CDR2 is FYNNEI. The CDR3 sequence: CASSGSRPTAGELFF. The CDR3 DNA is TGTGCCAGCAGTGGTAGTAGGCCAACAGCCGGGGAGCTGTTTTTT.